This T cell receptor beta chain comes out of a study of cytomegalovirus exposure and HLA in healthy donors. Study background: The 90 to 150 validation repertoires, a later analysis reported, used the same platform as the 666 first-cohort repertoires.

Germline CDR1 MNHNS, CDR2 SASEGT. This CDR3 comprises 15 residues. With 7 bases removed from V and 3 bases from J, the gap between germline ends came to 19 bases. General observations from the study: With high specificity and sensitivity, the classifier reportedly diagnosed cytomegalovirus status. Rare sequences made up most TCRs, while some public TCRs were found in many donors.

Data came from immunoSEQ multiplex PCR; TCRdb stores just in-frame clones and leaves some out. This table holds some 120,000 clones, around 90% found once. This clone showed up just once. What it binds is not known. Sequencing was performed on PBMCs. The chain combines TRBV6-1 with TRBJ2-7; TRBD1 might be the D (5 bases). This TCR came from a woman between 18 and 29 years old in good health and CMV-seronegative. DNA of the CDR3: TGTGCCAGCATCCTGGGTCCGTCAAGGGGCTACGAGCAGTACTTC. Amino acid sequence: CASILGPSRGYEQYF.